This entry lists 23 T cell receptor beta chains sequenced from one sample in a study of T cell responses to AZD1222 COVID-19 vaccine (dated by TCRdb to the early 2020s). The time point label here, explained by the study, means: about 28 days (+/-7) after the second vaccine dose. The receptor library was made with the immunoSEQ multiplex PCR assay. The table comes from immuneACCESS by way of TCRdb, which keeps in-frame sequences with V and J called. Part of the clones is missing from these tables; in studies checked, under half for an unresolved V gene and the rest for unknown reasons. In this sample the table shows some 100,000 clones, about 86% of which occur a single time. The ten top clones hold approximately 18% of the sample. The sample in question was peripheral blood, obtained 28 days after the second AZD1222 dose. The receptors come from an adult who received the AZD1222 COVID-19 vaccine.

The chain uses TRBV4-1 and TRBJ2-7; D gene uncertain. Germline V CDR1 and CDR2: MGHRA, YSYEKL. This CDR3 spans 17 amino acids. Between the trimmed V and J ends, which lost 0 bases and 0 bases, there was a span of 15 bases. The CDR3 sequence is CASSQDLAPRSSYEQYF. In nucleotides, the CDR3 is TGCGCCAGCAGCCAAGATCTGGCCCCACGGTCCTCCTACGAGCAGTACTTC.

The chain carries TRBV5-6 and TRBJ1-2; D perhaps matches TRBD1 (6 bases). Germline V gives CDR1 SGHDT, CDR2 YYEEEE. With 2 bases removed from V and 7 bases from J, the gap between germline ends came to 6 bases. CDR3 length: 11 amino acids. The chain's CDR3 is CASSLGGGYTF. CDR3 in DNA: TGTGCCAGCAGCTTAGGGGGTGGCTACACCTTC.

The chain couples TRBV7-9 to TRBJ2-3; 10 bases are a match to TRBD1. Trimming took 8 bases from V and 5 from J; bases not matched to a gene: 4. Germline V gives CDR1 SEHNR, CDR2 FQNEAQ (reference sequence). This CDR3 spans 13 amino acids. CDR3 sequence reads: CASRDRGVDTQYF. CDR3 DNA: TGTGCCAGCCGGGACAGGGGCGTAGATACGCAGTATTTT. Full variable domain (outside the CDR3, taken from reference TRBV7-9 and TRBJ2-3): DTGVSQNPRHKITKRGQNVTFRCDPISEHNRLYWYRQTLGQGPEFLTYFQNEAQLEKSRLLSDRFSAERPKGSFSTLEIQRTEQGDSAMYLCASRDRGVDTQYFGPGTRLTVL.

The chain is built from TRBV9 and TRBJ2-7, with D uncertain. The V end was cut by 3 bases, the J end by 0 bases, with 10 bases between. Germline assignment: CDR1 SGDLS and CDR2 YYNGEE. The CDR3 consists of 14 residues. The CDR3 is CASSETYYSYEQYF. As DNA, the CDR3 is TGTGCCAGCAGCGAGACTTATTACTCCTACGAGCAGTACTTC.

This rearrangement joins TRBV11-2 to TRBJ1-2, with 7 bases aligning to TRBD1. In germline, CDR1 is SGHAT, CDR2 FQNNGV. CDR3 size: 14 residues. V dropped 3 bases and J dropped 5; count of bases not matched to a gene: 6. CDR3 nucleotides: TGTGCCAGCAGCTTGGGGACAGTTATTTATGGCTACACCTTC. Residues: CASSLGTVIYGYTF.

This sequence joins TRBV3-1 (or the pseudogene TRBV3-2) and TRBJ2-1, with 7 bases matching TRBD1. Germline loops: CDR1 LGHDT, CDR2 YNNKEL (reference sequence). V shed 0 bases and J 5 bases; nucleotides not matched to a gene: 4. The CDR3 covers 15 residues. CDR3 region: CASSQEWDRHNEQFF. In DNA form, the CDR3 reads TGTGCCAGCAGCCAAGAGTGGGACAGACACAATGAGCAGTTCTTC.

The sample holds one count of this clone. CDR3 nucleotides: TGTGCCAGCAGCCCCCCCTTTACGAATTCACCCCTCCACTTT. The encoded protein is CASSPPFTNSPLHF. V usage is TRBV7-2 and J usage is TRBJ1-6; D gene unclear. Deletions cut 5 bases from V and 7 bases from J, with 12 bases between. Germline assignment: CDR1 SGHTA and CDR2 FQGNSA. CDR3 length equals 14 residues.

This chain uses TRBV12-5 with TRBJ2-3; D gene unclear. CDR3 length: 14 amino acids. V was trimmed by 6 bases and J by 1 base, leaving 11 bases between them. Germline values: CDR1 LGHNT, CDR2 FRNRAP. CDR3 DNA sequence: TGTGCTAGTGGCCCGGGTACCCGCACAGATACGCAGTATTTT. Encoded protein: CASGPGTRTDTQYF.

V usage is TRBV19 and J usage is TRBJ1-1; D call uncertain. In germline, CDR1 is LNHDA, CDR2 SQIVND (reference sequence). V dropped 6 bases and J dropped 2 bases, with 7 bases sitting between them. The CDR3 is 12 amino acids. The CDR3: CASRSRNTEAFF. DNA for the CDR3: TGTGCCAGTAGGTCGAGAAACACTGAAGCTTTCTTT.

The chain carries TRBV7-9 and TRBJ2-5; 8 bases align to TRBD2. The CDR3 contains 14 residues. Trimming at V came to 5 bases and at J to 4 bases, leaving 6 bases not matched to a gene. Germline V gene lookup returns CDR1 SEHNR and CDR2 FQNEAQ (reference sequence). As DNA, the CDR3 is TGTGCCAGCAGCACGGGGGGGCGGAGAGAGACCCAGTACTTC. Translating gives CASSTGGRRETQYF.

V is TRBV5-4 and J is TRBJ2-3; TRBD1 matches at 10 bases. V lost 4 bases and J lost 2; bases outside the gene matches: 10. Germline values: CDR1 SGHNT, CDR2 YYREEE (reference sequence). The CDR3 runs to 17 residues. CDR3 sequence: CASSPKPGQGTTDTQYF. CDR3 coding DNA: TGTGCCAGCAGCCCAAAGCCGGGACAGGGGACCACAGATACGCAGTATTTT.

This chain's CDR3 is CASSYQTGPLGTQYF. The CDR3 bases are TGCGCCAGCAGCTATCAAACAGGGCCTCTAGGGACCCAGTACTTC. The chain couples TRBV10-2 to TRBJ2-5; D is possibly TRBD1 (6 bases). V gave up 6 bases and J gave up 7 bases, with 21 bases separating them. The V gene's germline CDR1 is WSHSY and CDR2 SAAADI. The CDR3 is made up of 15 amino acids.

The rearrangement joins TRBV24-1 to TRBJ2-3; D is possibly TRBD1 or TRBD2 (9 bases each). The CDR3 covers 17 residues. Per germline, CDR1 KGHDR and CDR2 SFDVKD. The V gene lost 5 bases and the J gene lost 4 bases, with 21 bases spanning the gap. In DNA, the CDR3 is TGTGCCACCAGTGCCCCTAGCGGGACAGGGAATGCAGATACGCAGTATTTT. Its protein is CATSAPSGTGNADTQYF.

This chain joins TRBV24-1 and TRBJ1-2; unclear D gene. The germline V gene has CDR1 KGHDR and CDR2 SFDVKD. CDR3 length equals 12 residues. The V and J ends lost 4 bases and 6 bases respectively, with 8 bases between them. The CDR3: CATSERENGYTF. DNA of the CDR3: TGTGCCACCAGTGAAAGAGAGAATGGCTACACCTTC.

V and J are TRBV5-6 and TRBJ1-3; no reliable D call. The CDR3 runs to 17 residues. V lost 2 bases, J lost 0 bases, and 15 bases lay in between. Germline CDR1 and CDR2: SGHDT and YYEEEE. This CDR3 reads CASSLGLAGGSGNTIYF. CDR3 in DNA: TGTGCCAGCAGCTTAGGTTTAGCGGGCGGCTCTGGAAACACCATATATTTT.

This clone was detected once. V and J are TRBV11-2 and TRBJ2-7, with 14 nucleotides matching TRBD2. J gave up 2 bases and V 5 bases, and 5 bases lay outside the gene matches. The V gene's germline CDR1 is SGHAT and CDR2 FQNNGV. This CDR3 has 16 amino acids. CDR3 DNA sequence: TGTGCCAGCAGCCCACGACTAGCGGGAGGGACCTACGAGCAGTACTTC. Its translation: CASSPRLAGGTYEQYF.

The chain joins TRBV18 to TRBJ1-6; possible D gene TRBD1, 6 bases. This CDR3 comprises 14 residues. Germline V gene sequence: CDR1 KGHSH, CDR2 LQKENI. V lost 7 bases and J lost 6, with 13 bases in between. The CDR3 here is CASCKGQTNSPLHF. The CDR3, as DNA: TGTGCCAGCTGCAAGGGACAAACTAATTCACCCCTCCACTTT.

CDR3 protein: CASSRTAWETEAFF. Written as DNA, the CDR3 is TGTGCCAGCAGTCGGACGGCTTGGGAGACTGAAGCTTTCTTT. The V and J genes are TRBV6-5 and TRBJ1-1; D is undetermined. The CDR3 consists of 14 residues. Trimming cost V 5 bases and J 5 bases, with 15 bases left between them. From germline, CDR1 is MNHEY and CDR2 SVGAGI.

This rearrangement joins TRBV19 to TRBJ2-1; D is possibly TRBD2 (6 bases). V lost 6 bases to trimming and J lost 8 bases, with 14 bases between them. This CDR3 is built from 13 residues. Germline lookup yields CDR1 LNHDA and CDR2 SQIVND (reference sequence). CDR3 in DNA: TGTGCCAGTAGCGCGGGACCAAGGGATGAGCAGTTCTTC. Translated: CASSAGPRDEQFF.

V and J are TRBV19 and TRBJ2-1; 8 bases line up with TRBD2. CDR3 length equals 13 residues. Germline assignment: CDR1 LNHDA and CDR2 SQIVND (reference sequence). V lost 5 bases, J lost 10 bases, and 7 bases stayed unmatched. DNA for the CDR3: TGTGCCAGTAGTGGGCTAGCGGGCGACGAGCAGTTCTTC. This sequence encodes CASSGLAGDEQFF.

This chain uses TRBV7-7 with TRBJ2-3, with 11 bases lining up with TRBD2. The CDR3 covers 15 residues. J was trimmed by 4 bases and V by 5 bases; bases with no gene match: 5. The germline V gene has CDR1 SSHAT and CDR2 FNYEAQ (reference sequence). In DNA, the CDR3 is TGTGCCAGCAGCCGACTAGCGGGAATGGCAGATACGCAGTATTTT. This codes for CASSRLAGMADTQYF. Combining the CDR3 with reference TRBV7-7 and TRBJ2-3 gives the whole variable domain GAGVSQSPRYKVTKRGQDVTLRCDPISSHATLYWYQQALGQGPEFLTYFNYEAQPDKSGLPSDRFSAERPEGSISTLTIQRTEQRDSAMYRCASSRLAGMADTQYFGPGTRLTVL.

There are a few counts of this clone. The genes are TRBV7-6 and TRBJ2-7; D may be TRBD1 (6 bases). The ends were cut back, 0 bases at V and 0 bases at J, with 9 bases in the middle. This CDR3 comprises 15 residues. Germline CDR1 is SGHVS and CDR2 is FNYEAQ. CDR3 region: CASSLAGGGSYEQYF. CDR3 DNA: TGTGCCAGCAGCTTAGCTGGGGGCGGCTCCTACGAGCAGTACTTC.

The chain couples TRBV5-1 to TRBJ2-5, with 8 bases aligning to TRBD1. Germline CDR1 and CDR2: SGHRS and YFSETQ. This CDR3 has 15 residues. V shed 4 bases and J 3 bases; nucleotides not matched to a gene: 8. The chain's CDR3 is CASSGGGQGKETQYF. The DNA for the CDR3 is TGCGCCAGCAGCGGGGGCGGACAGGGTAAAGAGACCCAGTACTTC.